This TCR beta chain emerged from a study of blood T cells in healthy people across ages (dated by TCRdb to between 2014 and 2017). Study-level background: In model experiments, template switching captured roughly one uniquely barcoded TCR beta cDNA molecule for every two T cells. The study measured age-related changes in TCR beta repertoire diversity using deep sequencing normalized with unique cDNA molecular identifiers. The donors were divided into four age groups: young (average approximately 15 years), middle-aged (approximately 39), aged (around 67) and long-lived (82). To avoid experimental bias, donors of different ages were distributed randomly across sequencing lanes. Two additional independent replicas of 1 million unique cDNA reads from the same blood draw were analyzed for two donors (one aged 18 to 29 and one aged 80 or older).

The donors were roughly 39 Caucasian individuals from Russia, aged about 6 to 100 years, who were systemically healthy. About 9.1 milliliters of peripheral blood were collected from each donor into EDTA-treated Vacutainer tubes. Ficoll-Paque density-gradient centrifugation was used to isolate PBMCs, with at least 7 million per sample. Total RNA was extracted from PBMCs with Trizol reagent, with at least 6 micrograms obtained per sample. Naive CD45RAhigh/CD27high T cell percentages were measured by flow cytometry on a PBMC aliquot from every donor. General conclusions and limits of the study: Total diversity estimates from one million sequenced T cells were considered lower bounds and underestimates. Bulk unsorted PBMC profiling prevented conclusive comparison of naive and antigen-experienced compartments. Donor CMV infection status was unknown, potentially confounding age-related changes in expanded clonotypes. A strong correlation was found between observed TCR beta diversity and the percentage of naive T cells measured by flow cytometry. As age increased, observed TCR beta diversity per million T cells dropped in a roughly linear way, and a significant reduction was already evident by age 40. Compared with the aged group, the long-lived group had more naive CD4+ T cells, fewer expanded clones and increased TCR diversity, suggesting age selection.

The CDR3 starts with the cysteine, ends with the phenylalanine, and has 16 residues. The entry retains the CDR3 DNA only, 48 bases that are in frame from base 1. The germline V gene (reference sequence) specifies LNHNV as CDR1 and YYDKDF as CDR2. Ends trimmed: V by 9 bases, J by 7 bases; bases unmatched to a gene: 17. For this clonotype: No cognate antigen has been identified for it. No base quality values were provided; no much bigger clone lies one nucleotide off.

The library was made by 5' RACE. Sequencing was performed on an Illumina HiSeq 2500. A second PCR of roughly 7 to 11 cycles was performed with a sample-barcoded 5' primer and a J-beta primer mix. Each TCR beta cDNA molecule received a unique molecular identifier from a template-switch 5' adaptor carrying 12 random nucleotides. At least 2.5 million CDR3-containing paired-end reads were obtained from each sample. All of the RNA was converted into first-strand cDNA using the Mint cDNA synthesis kit, with a TRBC-specific oligonucleotide serving as the primer. Following uracil-DNA glycosylase treatment, a first 18-cycle PCR with universal primers M1SS and BC2_uni_R was performed on all cDNA. In the authors' own workflow: Normalization of each sample was performed by random selection of 1 million high-quality reads, each carrying a distinct molecular identifier. Reads sharing molecular identifiers were discarded rather than binned into consensus sequences. MiTCR, run with a Q25 quality threshold and the strictest error-elimination algorithm, handled CDR3 identification, clonotype clustering and error correction. Lower-bound total TCR beta diversity was estimated with a nonparametric unseen species model using Euler transformation. The public reads were reprocessed in TCRdb via fastp at Q25 and MiXCR, keeping in-frame beta chains. All rows with the same CDR3 protein become a single entry with the most common DNA and genes. V and J calls and clone size were set by TCRdb, not the authors. Recorded for this sample are 550,000 to 600,000 distinct CDR3 sequences; roughly 29% of them occurred a single time. The ten largest clonotypes hold under 20% of the sample.

The chain was built from TRBV15 and TRBJ2-2, with 7 bases in between that match TRBD1. The source material was blood. The TCR comes from an older woman in good health. The CDR3 has the sequence CATTRGQSTGDGELFF. The base sequence is TGTGCCACTACGAGGGGGCAGAGTACAGGGGACGGGGAGCTGTTTTTT.